This T cell receptor (beta chain) appears in the sequencing data of a study of blood T cell repertoires in COVID-19. Study information: COVID-19 samples from acute and convalescent phases originated in the United States, Italy and Spain.

Source study methods: Reference gene primer amplification gave estimated nucleated cell counts. Method: immunoSEQ multiplex PCR; TCRdb's copy keeps in-frame clones and lacks some. V and J calls and clone size are given by that table; D and trimming were obtained from the DNA. The table has roughly 210,000 clones, around 80% seen once. The sequence was obtained from a woman aged 80 or older with COVID-19, enrolled during active disease. Input material: peripheral blood.

CDR3 nucleotides: TGTGCAAGTCGCTCCCTACCCGGGGGGCCTCTGCACCGGTGGGAGCTGTTTTTT. It specifies CASRSLPGGPLHRWELFF. V usage is TRBV12-2 and J usage is TRBJ2-2; the D call TRBD2 from the table was never checked on the DNA. TRBV12-2 is reported as a pseudogene. The CDR3 runs 18 residues.